The rows below give T cell receptor beta chains drawn from one sample of a study of blood T cell repertoires in COVID-19. Data came from immunoSEQ multiplex PCR; TCRdb stores just in-frame clones and leaves some out. Here the sample spans 150,000 or so clones, 75% to 90% being singletons. The sequenced sample consisted of peripheral blood. All receptors come from a man aged 18 to 30 with COVID-19, enrolled during active disease. Each CDR3 is given with its conserved first and last residue. The D gene is left open where the match is weak. Where a row states a size, it is once, few, many or the class of an expanded clone; other rows omit it.

d_call	v_call	j_call	clone_size	cdr3_aa	cdr3_nt
NA	TRBV6-5	TRBJ2-7	once	CASNKGAEGYEQYF	TGTGCCAGCAATAAGGGAGCGGAGGGCTACGAGCAGTACTTC
TRBD1	TRBV7-3	TRBJ2-2	NA	CASSGGTGRSTGELFF	TGTGCCAGCAGCGGGGGGACAGGGAGGAGCACCGGGGAGCTGTTTTTT
TRBD1	TRBV6-6	TRBJ2-1	NA	CASSYTGGEQFF	TGTGCCAGCAGTTACACAGGGGGTGAGCAGTTCTTC
NA	TRBV30	TRBJ2-7	NA	CAWSVQVRAYEQYF	TGTGCCTGGAGTGTGCAGGTTCGAGCCTACGAGCAGTACTTC
NA	TRBV28	TRBJ2-2	once	CASMGDLNTGELFF	TGTGCCAGCATGGGAGACTTGAACACCGGGGAGCTGTTTTTT
NA	TRBV6-2/TRBV6-3	TRBJ2-1	NA	CASSYSGWEWGGDEQFF	TGTGCCAGCAGTTACTCGGGTTGGGAGTGGGGAGGCGATGAGCAGTTCTTC
TRBD1	TRBV6-2/TRBV6-3	TRBJ2-7	NA	CASSYSTRDRVILYEQYF	TGTGCCAGCAGTTACTCAACCCGGGACAGGGTGATCCTCTACGAGCAGTACTTC
TRBD1	TRBV4-1	TRBJ2-5	NA	CASSQPTGGQETQYF	TGCGCCAGCAGCCAACCGACAGGGGGCCAAGAGACCCAGTACTTC
NA	TRBV7-2	TRBJ1-6	few	CASSLEHSPLHF	TGTGCCAGCAGCTTAGAGCATTCACCCCTCCACTTT
NA	TRBV3-1/TRBV3-2	TRBJ1-3	NA	CASSARGGSSGNTIYF	TGTGCCAGCAGCGCCCGGGGGGGTAGCTCTGGAAACACCATATATTTT
NA	TRBV5-6	TRBJ2-1	NA	CASSFRQAFLSVNEQFF	TGTGCCAGCAGCTTTAGACAAGCCTTTCTCTCTGTCAATGAGCAGTTCTTC
NA	TRBV29-1	TRBJ1-1	NA	CSVEDREGTEAFF	TGCAGCGTTGAAGATCGAGAGGGCACTGAAGCTTTCTTT
NA	TRBV4-1	TRBJ2-3	NA	CASSQGLSDTQYF	TGCGCCAGCAGCCAAGGGCTTTCAGATACGCAGTATTTT
TRBD1	TRBV28	TRBJ1-4	NA	CASSLHIYPGQTEKLLF	TGTGCCAGCAGTCTACACATATATCCGGGACAGACTGAAAAACTGCTTTTT
TRBD2	TRBV6-6	TRBJ2-2	NA	CASSYRGGRSGELFF	TGTGCCAGCAGTTACCGGGGCGGGAGAAGCGGGGAGCTGTTTTTT
TRBD2	TRBV4-3	TRBJ2-1	NA	CASSQGGLAGGPGNEQFF	TGCGCCAGCAGCCAAGGTGGTCTAGCGGGAGGGCCAGGGAATGAGCAGTTCTTC
NA	TRBV18	TRBJ1-2	NA	CASSPSPGYGYTF	TGTGCCAGCTCCCCGAGCCCCGGCTATGGCTACACCTTC
NA	TRBV19	TRBJ1-1	NA	CASTIQLTAGNTEAFF	TGTGCCAGTACGATCCAACTTACAGCGGGAAATACTGAAGCTTTCTTT
NA	TRBV3-1/TRBV3-2	TRBJ1-5	NA	CASSRDWGGQPQHF	TGTGCCAGCAGTCGGGATTGGGGGGGCCAGCCCCAGCATTTT
TRBD1	TRBV5-8	TRBJ1-2	NA	CASSTGQAHYGYTF	TGTGCCAGCAGCACCGGACAGGCTCACTATGGCTACACCTTC
NA	TRBV20-1	TRBJ2-7	NA	CSASWASTRSYEQYF	TGCAGTGCTAGTTGGGCTTCAACTCGCTCCTACGAGCAGTACTTC
TRBD1	TRBV4-3	TRBJ1-1	NA	CASSQGTGGNTEAFF	TGCGCCAGCAGCCAGGGGACAGGGGGTAACACTGAAGCTTTCTTT
TRBD1	TRBV5-4	TRBJ2-7	NA	CASSFPGQGIYEQYF	TGTGCCAGCAGCTTCCCGGGACAGGGAATTTACGAGCAGTACTTC
NA	TRBV19	TRBJ2-7	NA	CASSIGGQTYEQYF	TGTGCCAGTAGTATTGGAGGACAGACCTACGAGCAGTACTTC
NA	TRBV14	TRBJ2-7	once	CASSPRGQYEQYF	TGTGCCAGCAGCCCCCGCGGGCAGTACGAGCAGTACTTC
TRBD1	TRBV7-2	TRBJ2-1	NA	CASSSGPGGPNEQFF	TGTGCCAGCAGCTCGGGACCAGGGGGCCCCAATGAGCAGTTCTTC
NA	TRBV30	TRBJ1-6	NA	CAWSVEGLPRF	TGTGCCTGGAGTGTCGAGGGACTGCCCCGCTTT